This TCR beta chain is from a study of early T cells in non-severe SARS-CoV-2 infection. The germline V gene encodes CDR1 WSHSY and CDR2 SAAADI. Trimming pared 6 bases from V and 0 bases from J, leaving 15 bases between. This CDR3 is built from 16 residues. TCRdb reprocessed the 5' RACE reads via MiXCR and lists one record per CDR3 protein. The sample carries approximately 79,000 distinct CDR3 sequences, approximately 13% recorded once. The V call is TRBV10-2, the J call TRBJ1-5; maybe TRBD1 (6 bases). The TCR originated in an adult who was a healthcare worker with PCR-confirmed SARS-CoV-2 infection or an uninfected control (not recorded which). Sequenced material: whole blood. In nucleotides, the CDR3 is TGCGCCAGCAGACAGGGTTCGGAAAATAGCAATCAGCCCCAGCATTTT. Encoded protein: CASRQGSENSNQPQHF.